These 9 T cell receptor beta chains came from one sample sequenced in a study of CD8+ T cells in alopecia areata. Treatment meaning: oral pan-JAK inhibitor, 5-10 mg twice daily. It was cDNA, reverse transcribed from extracted RNA, that served as the sequencing template. Profiling relied on immunoSEQ multiplex PCR, and the TCRdb table lists in-frame clones only, not all of them. The table has 200,000 to 250,000 clones, 66% seen once; the top ten hold 0.95% to 1.5%. The sequences come from CD4+ T cells sorted from blood, collected between weeks 43 and 45, from a patient treated with tofacitinib. Receptor source: a human donor with alopecia areata.

V and J are TRBV11-2 and TRBJ1-2; the D is unclear. Trimming took off 3 bases at V and 4 bases at J, with 15 bases between the two ends. This CDR3 spans 15 amino acids. From germline, CDR1 is SGHAT and CDR2 FQNNGV. CDR3 in amino acids: CASSFGRDTFYGYTF. The CDR3 region has the DNA TGTGCCAGCAGCTTTGGCCGGGATACCTTCTATGGCTACACCTTC.

The V and J genes are TRBV29-1 and TRBJ1-2; the D gene is possibly TRBD1 (6 bases). This CDR3 is built from 12 residues. V was clipped by 4 bases and J by 4 bases, with 10 bases between them. Germline values: CDR1 SQVTM, CDR2 ANQGSEA. Written as DNA, the CDR3 is TGCAGCGTTGGTTCGGGGGCCTATGGCTACACCTTC. This encodes CSVGSGAYGYTF.

Concerning this clone: At one of its ends the junction is not consistent with the germline gene, which may arise from a read error. This chain joins TRBV2 and TRBJ1-6, with a weak D call TRBD1 (6 bases). CDR3 size: 15 residues. Germline CDR1 and CDR2: SNHLY and FYNNEI. The CDR3, as DNA: TGTGCCAGCAGTGAAGCGGGACATGAGTATTCGCCCCTCCACTTT. Its protein is CASSEAGHEYSPLHF.

This clone was detected ten times or more. V usage is TRBV6-5 and J usage is TRBJ2-7; TRBD1 matches at 7 bases. Per the germline V gene, CDR1 is MNHEY and CDR2 is SVGAGI. This CDR3 has 13 amino acids. V lost 5 bases, J lost 4 bases, and 5 bases stayed unmatched. The CDR3 bases are TGTGCCAGCAGTACCGGGACAGTGTACGAGCAGTACTTC. It is translated as CASSTGTVYEQYF.

This rearrangement joins TRBV6-1 to TRBJ1-4, with TRBD1 matching over 9 bases. CDR3 length: 18 residues. With V trimmed by 3 bases and J by 6 bases, 14 bases remained unmatched. Per the germline V gene, CDR1 is MNHNS and CDR2 is SASEGT. This chain's CDR3 is CASSESGTGSAIDEKLFF. In DNA, the CDR3 is TGTGCCAGCAGTGAGTCCGGGACAGGGAGTGCCATCGATGAAAAACTGTTTTTT.

The chain recombines TRBV4-3 with TRBJ2-1; D is undetermined. Between the trimmed V and J ends, which lost 0 bases and 2 bases, there was a span of 2 bases. This CDR3 region has 13 residues. Germline loops: CDR1 LGHNA, CDR2 YSLEER. In DNA, the CDR3 is TGCGCCAGCAGCCAAGACACCTACAATGAGCAGTTCTTC. This sequence encodes CASSQDTYNEQFF.

This clone was found many times. The sample carries other DNA sequences with the same CDR3. This chain joins TRBV7-3 and TRBJ2-5; weak D call: TRBD1 (5 bases). The V and J ends lost 2 bases and 5 bases respectively, with 9 bases between them. CDR3 length: 13 residues. Germline V CDR1 and CDR2: SGHTA, FQGTGA. The CDR3 region is CASSLRRGETQYF. CDR3 in DNA: TGTGCCAGCAGCTTACGAAGGGGCGAGACCCAGTACTTC.

The chain is built from TRBV11-3 and TRBJ2-2; D perhaps matches TRBD1 (5 bases). Germline CDR1 is SGHNT and CDR2 is YENEEA. The CDR3 is 14 amino acids. The V end lost 5 bases, the J end lost 8 bases, and 15 bases lay between the germline ends. CDR3 DNA: TGTGCCAGCAGCCCCCTGGGGTCAGGGGGGGAGCTGTTTTTT. Amino acid sequence: CASSPLGSGGELFF.

The J gene is TRBJ2-6, the V gene TRBV5-1; D may be TRBD2 (5 bases). Germline V gene lookup returns CDR1 SGHRS and CDR2 YFSETQ. This CDR3 region has 16 residues. V lost 2 bases and J 4 bases, leaving 13 bases between the germline ends. CDR3 nucleotides: TGCGCCAGCAGCTTAGTAGAAGGGAGCGGGGCCAACGTCCTGACTTTC. Residues: CASSLVEGSGANVLTF. The complete variable domain, with remaining parts taken from reference TRBV5-1 and TRBJ2-6, reads KAGVTQTPRYLIKTRGQQVTLSCSPISGHRSVSWYQQTPGQGLQFLFEYFSETQRNKGNFPGRFSGRQFSNSRSEMNVSTLELGDSALYLCASSLVEGSGANVLTFGAGSRLTVL.